These 5 T cell receptor beta chains originate from one sample sequenced in a study of identical twins. TCRdb reprocessed the 5' RACE reads via MiXCR and lists one record per CDR3 protein. This sample has roughly 480,000 distinct CDR3 sequences, with 20% to 25% found just once. This sample was shared with a second study, whose subject was T cells expressing NK-cell markers.

The sequencing input was CD4+ T cells sorted from blood. The receptors here all came from a woman under 30 in good health.

V and J are TRBV6-1 and TRBJ2-2; D might be TRBD1 or TRBD2, each matching 5 bases. Germline assignment: CDR1 MNHNS and CDR2 SASEGT. This CDR3 comprises 14 residues. Trimming shortened V by 5 bases and J by 0 bases, and 7 bases separated the two germline ends. The CDR3: CASSQGPNTGELFF. The CDR3 coding sequence is TGTGCCAGCAGTCAGGGACCGAACACCGGGGAGCTGTTTTTT.

V is TRBV6-2 or TRBV6-3 and J is TRBJ2-5; 7 bases map to TRBD1. The junction had 6 bases not matched to a gene; V was cut back by 7 bases and J by 1 base. The germline V gene encodes CDR1 MNHEY and CDR2 SVGEGT. There are 14 residues in the CDR3. The CDR3 here is CASKMWDSQETQYF. CDR3 nucleotides: TGTGCCAGCAAAATGTGGGACAGCCAAGAGACCCAGTACTTC.

This clonotype has a single count. This sequence joins TRBV18 and TRBJ2-7, with D perhaps TRBD1 (6 bases). Looked up from germline, CDR1 is KGHSH and CDR2 is LQKENI. V gave up 1 base and J gave up 7 bases, with 17 bases separating them. The CDR3 extends over 15 amino acids. CDR3 loop: CASSPRGQAKWEQYF. CDR3 bases: TGTGCCAGCTCACCACGGGGGCAAGCAAAATGGGAGCAGTACTTC.

This clonotype was observed a handful of times. The rearrangement uses TRBV6-1 and TRBJ2-1; 15 positions agree with TRBD2. The ends lost 5 bases at V and 15 bases at J; junction bases unmatched: 8. CDR1 MNHNS and CDR2 SASEGT come from the germline V gene. The CDR3 loop spans 14 amino acids. The CDR3 is CASSRTSGRANGFF. DNA for the CDR3: TGTGCCAGCAGTCGGACTAGCGGGAGGGCAAATGGGTTCTTC.

The table lists this clonotype with a few counts. The chain has TRBV27 and TRBJ2-4; no reliable D call. Trimming stripped 5 bases from V and 11 bases from J, with 13 bases between. This CDR3 has 12 residues. The germline V gene has CDR1 MNHEY and CDR2 SMNVEV (reference sequence). In DNA form, the CDR3 reads TGTGCCAGCAGTCTGAACGAAGGAGTTCAGTACTTC. It encodes CASSLNEGVQYF.